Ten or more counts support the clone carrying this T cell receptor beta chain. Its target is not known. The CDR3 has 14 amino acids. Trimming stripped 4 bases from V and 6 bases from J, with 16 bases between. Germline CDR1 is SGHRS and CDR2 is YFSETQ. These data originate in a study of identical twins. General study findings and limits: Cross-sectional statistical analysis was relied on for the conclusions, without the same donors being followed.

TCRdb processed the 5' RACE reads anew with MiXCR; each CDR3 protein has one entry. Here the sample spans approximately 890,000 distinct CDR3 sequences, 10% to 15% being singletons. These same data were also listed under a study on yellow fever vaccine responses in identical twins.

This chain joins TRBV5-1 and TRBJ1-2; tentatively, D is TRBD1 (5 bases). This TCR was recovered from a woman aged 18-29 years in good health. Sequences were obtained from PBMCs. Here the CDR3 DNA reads TGCGCCAGCAGCCCGGGGGAGTTCGTTAATGGCTACACCTTC. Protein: CASSPGEFVNGYTF. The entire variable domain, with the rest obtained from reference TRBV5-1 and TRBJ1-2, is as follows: KAGVTQTPRYLIKTRGQQVTLSCSPISGHRSVSWYQQTPGQGLQFLFEYFSETQRNKGNFPGRFSGRQFSNSRSEMNVSTLELGDSALYLCASSPGEFVNGYTFGSGTRLTVV.